The 6 T cell receptor beta chains in this list originate from one sample, sequenced in a study of shared clonotypes between healthy human individuals (TCRdb year 2020). Libraries were prepared through the immunoSEQ multiplex PCR assay. As stored in TCRdb, this immuneACCESS dataset retains in-frame rearrangements with V and J assigned. A fraction of the clones does not appear; measured against another copy, unresolved V genes explain less than half of the discrepancy, and the remainder lacks a known reason. The sample includes 950,000 to 1,100,000 clones, with 65% to 75% observed a single time. In total, the top ten clones hold around 1.5% of the sample. Material for sequencing was memory CD4+ T cells sorted from blood. In the paper's terms, the cell subset or site label means: CD45RA-negative fraction. These TCRs come from a man aged 18 to 29 in good health.

The table lists this clone with many counts. The chain recombines TRBV28 with TRBJ2-3; TRBD1 aligns across 12 bases. Germline lookup yields CDR1 MDHEN and CDR2 SYDVKM. The CDR3 has 15 amino acids. With V trimmed by 3 bases and J by 5 bases, 3 bases remained unmatched. The CDR3 reads CASSFRDRGLDTQYF. The CDR3 bases are TGTGCCAGCAGTTTCAGGGACAGGGGGCTAGATACGCAGTATTTT.

The gene calls are TRBV6-1 and TRBJ1-5; D perhaps matches TRBD1 (5 bases). V was shortened by 6 bases and J by 6 bases, with 12 bases between the two germline ends. The CDR3 sequence is 13 residues long. Germline loops: CDR1 MNHNS, CDR2 SASEGT. CDR3 nucleotide sequence: TGTGCCAGCAGGACAACAAGGGGTCAGCCCCAGCATTTT. Protein product: CASRTTRGQPQHF.

This clone was counted a few times. The rearrangement joins TRBV30 to TRBJ2-6; TRBD2 agrees at 7 bases. Trimming cost V 4 bases and J 0 bases; bases outside gene matches: 30. Germline V CDR1 and CDR2: GTSNPN, SVGIG (reference sequence). This CDR3 contains 24 residues. CDR3 in DNA: TGTGCCTGGATCCCTGGACGAGCGGGATACCCAACGGCCGAGTCGAACTCTGGGGCCAACGTCCTGACTTTC. Translation gives CAWIPGRAGYPTAESNSGANVLTF.

This clone was detected ten times or more. The genes are TRBV11-2 and TRBJ2-1, with TRBD1 as a possible D gene (6 bases). Trimming removed 4 bases from V and 3 bases from J, with 16 bases in between. CDR1 SGHAT and CDR2 FQNNGV come from the germline V gene. The CDR3 length is 16 residues. The CDR3 nucleotides read TGTGCCAGCAGCTGGGGGCACCTCCCGTTCTACAATGAGCAGTTCTTC. This translates into CASSWGHLPFYNEQFF. Filled out from reference TRBV11-2 and TRBJ2-1, the complete variable domain reads EAGVAQSPRYKIIEKRQSVAFWCNPISGHATLYWYQQILGQGPKLLIQFQNNGVVDDSQLPKDRFSAERLKGVDSTLKIQPAKLEDSAVYLCASSWGHLPFYNEQFFGPGTRLTVL.

This clone turned up a few times. The genes are TRBV4-2 and TRBJ2-1, with D possibly matching TRBD1 (5 bases). V lost 0 bases and J 3 bases, leaving 12 bases between the germline ends. Germline V gene data show CDR1 as LGHNA and CDR2 as YNFKEQ. This CDR3 is 16 amino acids long. In DNA, the CDR3 is TGTGCCAGCAGCCAAGATCACCTAGGACACTACAATGAGCAGTTCTTC. Translated, it gives CASSQDHLGHYNEQFF.

This clone has just a few counts. The chain links TRBV19 to TRBJ1-2; D is ambiguous. CDR1 and CDR2 from the germline V gene are LNHDA and SQIVND (reference sequence). There are 13 residues in the CDR3. V gave up 5 bases and J gave up 0 bases, with 7 bases separating them. For the CDR3, the DNA is TGTGCCAGTAGTCCGGCCACTAACTATGGCTACACCTTC. Amino acid sequence: CASSPATNYGYTF.